The clone carrying this TCR beta chain was observed many times. This specimen comes from a study of neurological immune-mediated disorders. The cDNA was synthesized by means of template-switch 5'RACE, which was carried out with 10-nucleotide random UMIs. TCRdb re-called the 5' RACE reads through MiXCR, storing one row per CDR3 protein. The table shows about 89,000 distinct CDR3 sequences, with 2.5% to 3% occurring only once. The V and J ends lost 6 bases and 5 bases, in that order; junction bases with no gene match: 9. CDR3 length: 13 amino acids. CDR1 is DFQATT and CDR2 is SNEGSKA in the germline V gene (reference sequence).

Sequenced sample: PBMCs. V gene TRBV20-1 combines with J gene TRBJ2-5; TRBD2 agrees at 7 bases. This TCR derives from a woman between 25 and 40 years old with multiple sclerosis. For the CDR3, the DNA is TGCAGTGCAATTCAGGGAGGGCCGGAGACCCAGTACTTC. It codes for CSAIQGGPETQYF.